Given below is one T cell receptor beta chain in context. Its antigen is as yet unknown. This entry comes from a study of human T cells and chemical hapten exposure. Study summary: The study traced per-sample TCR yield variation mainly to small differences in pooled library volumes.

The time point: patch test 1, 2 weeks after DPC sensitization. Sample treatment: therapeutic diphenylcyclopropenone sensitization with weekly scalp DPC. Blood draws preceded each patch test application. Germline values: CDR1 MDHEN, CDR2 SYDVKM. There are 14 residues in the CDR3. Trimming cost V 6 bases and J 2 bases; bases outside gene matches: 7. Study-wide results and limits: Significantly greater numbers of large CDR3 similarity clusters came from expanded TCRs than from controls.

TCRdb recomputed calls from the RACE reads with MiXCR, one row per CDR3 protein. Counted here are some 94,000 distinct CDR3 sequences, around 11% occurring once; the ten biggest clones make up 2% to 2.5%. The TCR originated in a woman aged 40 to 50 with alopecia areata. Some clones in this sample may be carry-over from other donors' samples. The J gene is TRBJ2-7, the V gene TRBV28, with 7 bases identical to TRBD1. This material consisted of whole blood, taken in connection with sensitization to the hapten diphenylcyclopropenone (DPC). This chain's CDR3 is CASSRVTGPYEQYF. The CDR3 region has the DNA TGTGCCAGCAGCCGCGTGACAGGGCCCTACGAGCAGTACTTC. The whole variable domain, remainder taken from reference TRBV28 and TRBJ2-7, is DVKVTQSSRYLVKRTGEKVFLECVQDMDHENMFWYRQDPGLGLRLIYFSYDVKMKEKGDIPEGYSVSREKKERFSLILESASTNQTSMYLCASSRVTGPYEQYFGPGTRLTVT.